Sequencing of this T cell receptor beta chain was carried out in a study of T cells in Graves' hyperthyroidism and ophthalmopathy. Disease lasting under 3 months, a NOSPECS grade of at least 4, and a Clinical Activity Score of at least 3 were features of the ophthalmopathy patients. Uncontrolled infections, other autoimmune diseases, pregnancy or lactation led to exclusion of patients. Using RNA transcripts as the source, TCR beta CDR3 regions were amplified. A set of HTBI primers served as the primers for a first-round RT-PCR of the TCR CDR3. TCRdb independently ran MiXCR on the multiplex PCR reads; one entry per CDR3 protein. The data hold 600,000 or so distinct CDR3 sequences, with about 14% observed a single time. CDR1 and CDR2 from the germline V gene are MGHRA and YSYEKL. The CDR3 runs to 17 residues. The V gene lost 2 bases and the J gene lost 0 bases, with 15 bases spanning the gap. Of note for this clonotype: The antigen is not known.

Overall study results and limits: The model made its ophthalmopathy prediction, and onset followed a median 6.5 months later.

This TCR derives from a woman aged 50 to 65 with Graves' ophthalmopathy. Sequences were obtained from blood. The chain couples TRBV4-1 to TRBJ2-3; D is possibly TRBD1 (6 bases). The CDR3 spells CASSQNRVLSSTDTQYF. Written as DNA, the CDR3 is TGCGCCAGCAGCCAAAACAGGGTCCTCAGTAGCACAGATACGCAGTATTTT.